The 16 T cell receptor beta chains below all came from one sample that was sequenced in a study of patients and donors after allogeneic stem cell transplantation. TCRdb reprocessed the RT-PCR reads via MiXCR and lists one record per CDR3 protein. This table has about 410,000 distinct CDR3 sequences, roughly 16% appearing once. The sequenced sample was blood, either unsorted or a sorted T cell fraction (not recorded which). These receptor sequences come from a human donor who was either an allogeneic HSCT recipient or a stem cell or donor lymphocyte infusion donor (not recorded which). It is not recorded whose cells these are; they may come from a transplant donor.

This clonotype was seen only a few times. The J gene is TRBJ2-7, the V gene TRBV29-1, with D perhaps matching TRBD1 or TRBD2 (5 bases each). Germline V gene data show CDR1 as SQVTM and CDR2 as ANQGSEA. Trimming pared 4 bases from V and 2 bases from J, leaving 12 bases between. This CDR3 region has 13 residues. CDR3 DNA sequence: TGCAGCGTTGGGGGGTTATTAACCTACGAGCAGTACTTC. As protein: CSVGGLLTYEQYF.

This clonotype was counted at least ten times. V is TRBV20-1 and J is TRBJ2-1; possible D gene TRBD1, 6 bases. Trimming pared 5 bases from V and 7 bases from J, leaving 9 bases between. The CDR3 is made up of 11 amino acids. Germline V gene lookup returns CDR1 DFQATT and CDR2 SNEGSKA (reference sequence). The CDR3, as DNA: TGCAGTGCTCGAGGGGGTAATGAGCAGTTCTTC. This sequence encodes CSARGGNEQFF.

This chain links TRBV3-1 with TRBJ2-5, with no clear D. CDR3 size: 15 residues. Looked up from germline, CDR1 is LGHDT and CDR2 is YNNKEL (reference sequence). V dropped 0 bases and J dropped 0 bases, with 8 bases sitting between them. CDR3 sequence (DNA): TGTGCCAGCAGCCAAGACGGGTCGGACCAAGAGACCCAGTACTTC. Translated: CASSQDGSDQETQYF.

This clonotype was recorded a few times. The chain recombines TRBV18 with TRBJ2-5; 7 bases agree with TRBD1. The CDR3 runs 15 residues. Germline CDR1 KGHSH, CDR2 LQKENI. With 3 bases clipped from V and 6 bases from J, the junction kept 10 bases outside the gene matches. The CDR3 here is CASSPPGQPRKTQYF. The CDR3 DNA sequence: TGTGCCAGCTCACCCCCGGGACAGCCGAGGAAGACCCAGTACTTC.

The J gene is TRBJ2-7, the V gene TRBV6-5; 9 positions agree with TRBD1. In germline, CDR1 is MNHEY, CDR2 SVGAGI. Germline trimming cut 2 bases from V and 5 bases from J; bases unmatched to any gene: 7. CDR3 length: 15 amino acids. As DNA, the CDR3 is TGTGCCAGCAGTTACCCCAGGACAGGGGTGAACGAGCAGTACTTC. Its translation is CASSYPRTGVNEQYF.

This clonotype appeared a few times. V and J are TRBV6-1 and TRBJ2-2; D uncertain. Germline CDR1 and CDR2: MNHNS and SASEGT. This CDR3 is 10 amino acids long. Trimming took off 7 bases at V and 9 bases at J, with 6 bases between the two ends. The CDR3 DNA is TGTGCCAGCATGGGCCGGGAGCTGTTTTTT. Translation: CASMGRELFF.

This clonotype was seen at least ten times. The chain joins TRBV5-6 to TRBJ1-1, with D uncertain. The CDR3 covers 13 residues. Germline V CDR1 and CDR2: SGHDT, YYEEEE. With 3 bases removed from V and 2 bases from J, the gap between germline ends came to 8 bases. CDR3 nucleotide sequence: TGTGCCAGCAGCTGGGATTCAAACACTGAAGCTTTCTTT. Translated: CASSWDSNTEAFF.

V and J are TRBV4-1 and TRBJ2-3; tentatively, D is TRBD2 (6 bases). V gave up 1 base and J gave up 6 bases, with 8 bases separating them. This CDR3 is 13 amino acids long. Germline V gene lookup returns CDR1 MGHRA and CDR2 YSYEKL. This CDR3 reads CASSQGEVDTQYF. CDR3 DNA: TGCGCCAGCAGCCAAGGGGAGGTCGATACGCAGTATTTT.

The table lists this clonotype with many counts. The chain carries TRBV7-2 and TRBJ2-1, with a possible D match to TRBD2 (6 bases). Trimming took off 1 base at V and 5 bases at J, with 12 bases between the two ends. This CDR3 spans 15 amino acids. Germline V gives CDR1 SGHTA, CDR2 FQGNSA. CDR3 residues: CASSLVLADHNEQFF. Here the CDR3 DNA reads TGTGCCAGCAGCTTAGTACTAGCCGACCACAATGAGCAGTTCTTC.

The table lists this clonotype with a few counts. The chain couples TRBV5-1 to TRBJ2-3; D may be TRBD2 (5 bases). Germline V lookup: CDR1 SGHRS, CDR2 YFSETQ. With 0 bases removed from V and 4 bases from J, the gap between germline ends came to 15 bases. CDR3 length: 16 amino acids. The CDR3 protein is CASSLGSSRSADTQYF. For the CDR3, the DNA is TGCGCCAGCAGCTTGGGCTCTAGCCGATCCGCAGATACGCAGTATTTT.

This clonotype was seen a few times. V usage is TRBV12-3 or TRBV12-4 and J usage is TRBJ1-2, with a tentative D call TRBD1 (6 bases). CDR3 size: 14 residues. Deletions cut 3 bases from V and 4 bases from J, with 12 bases between. The CDR3 reads CASSLGVQGYGYTF. The CDR3 region has the DNA TGTGCCAGCAGTTTGGGTGTACAGGGCTATGGCTACACCTTC.

Ten or more counts support this clonotype. The chain combines TRBV14 with TRBJ2-7; possible D gene TRBD1, 5 bases. Germline CDR1 is SGHDN and CDR2 is FVKESK. CDR3 length equals 13 residues. The ends were cut back, 1 base at V and 3 bases at J, with 7 bases in the middle. CDR3 in DNA: TGTGCCAGCAGCCAAGGCAGGGTCTACGAGCAGTACTTC. It yields the protein CASSQGRVYEQYF.

In this sample, this clonotype turned up many times. This chain uses TRBV4-3 with TRBJ1-2; a weak D match, TRBD1 (6 bases). The CDR3 length is 14 residues. The germline V gene encodes CDR1 LGHNA and CDR2 YSLEER. The germline V and J ends were trimmed by 4 bases and 6 bases, with 15 bases remaining between them. CDR3 nucleotides: TGCGCCAGCAGCCCCGTACTTGGGGGCCATGGCTACACCTTC. This translates into CASSPVLGGHGYTF.

This clonotype was detected many times. The chain carries TRBV20-1 and TRBJ2-1, with 8 positions matching TRBD2. Trimming took 1 base from V and 6 from J; bases not matched to a gene: 11. Germline V lookup: CDR1 DFQATT, CDR2 SNEGSKA (reference sequence). The CDR3 sequence is 16 residues long. The CDR3 nucleotides are TGCAGTGCTAGAGGGATGGGTAGCGGGAATCTCAATGAGCAGTTCTTC. It codes for CSARGMGSGNLNEQFF.

The chain is built from TRBV29-1 and TRBJ2-5, with 9 bases aligning to TRBD1. The V segment lost 0 bases and the J segment 5 bases; nucleotides outside the gene matches: 7. CDR1 and CDR2 from the germline V gene are SQVTM and ANQGSEA. The CDR3 totals 15 residues. The CDR3 DNA sequence: TGCAGCGTTGAAGATGGGTACAGGGGGCGGGAGACCCAGTACTTC. Its protein is CSVEDGYRGRETQYF.

This chain joins TRBV4-3 and TRBJ1-1, with unresolved D. The CDR3 has 13 amino acids. The germline V gene has CDR1 LGHNA and CDR2 YSLEER. V lost 0 bases, J lost 8 bases, and 10 bases lay in between. CDR3 in amino acids: CASSQDIWVEAFF. The CDR3 DNA reads as TGCGCCAGCAGCCAAGATATATGGGTAGAAGCTTTCTTT.